This T cell receptor (beta chain) was found in a study of shared clonotypes between healthy human individuals. The wider study: A couple of female and three male donors aged 18 to 49 were enrolled.

Assay: immunoSEQ multiplex PCR; the TCRdb copy retains only in-frame clones and omits some. Here the sample spans roughly 2.4 million clones, approximately 94% being singletons. V lost 6 bases to trimming and J lost 4 bases; unmatched junction nucleotides: 5. Germline CDR1 reads MNHNS; CDR2 reads SASEGT. CDR3 length: 14 amino acids. This sequence originates from a man in his late teens or twenties in good health. Sequencing used naive CD4+ T cells sorted from blood. Subset specified: CD45RA+ positively selected. J is TRBJ2-2 and V is TRBV6-1, with TRBD1 matching over 7 bases. The CDR3 sequence: CASSWTGPTGELFF. CDR3 nucleotides: TGTGCCAGCAGCTGGACAGGTCCCACCGGGGAGCTGTTTTTT.